A selection of T cell receptor beta chains follows, all from one sample in a study of patients and donors after allogeneic stem cell transplantation. From the RT-PCR reads, TCRdb called clonotypes with MiXCR, one entry per CDR3 protein. This table holds 30,000 to 40,000 distinct CDR3 sequences, roughly a third found once. The sequenced material came from blood, either unsorted or a sorted T cell fraction (not recorded which). The receptors were sampled from a human donor who was either an allogeneic HSCT recipient or a stem cell or donor lymphocyte infusion donor (not recorded which). It is not recorded whose cells these are; they may come from a transplant donor. The CDR3 runs from the conserved cysteine through the conserved F or W. The order of the fields is D gene, clone size, V gene, J gene, CDR3 DNA, CDR3 protein. The D gene is left open where the match is weak. Part of the rows lack a size; the others show once, few, many or a class for expanded clones.

.	.	TRBV4-3	TRBJ1-4	TGCGCCAGCAGCCAAGATCGGCAGGGAAAACTGTTTTTT	CASSQDRQGKLFF
.	.	TRBV7-9	TRBJ1-1	TGTGCCAGCAGCCCTATGGTAAGGGGCACTGAAGCTTTCTTT	CASSPMVRGTEAFF
.	.	TRBV24-1	TRBJ2-1	TGTGCCACCAGGACAGCGGATGAGCAGTTCTTC	CATRTADEQFF
TRBD2	few	TRBV7-9	TRBJ2-5	TGTGCCAGCAGTGTCGGACTAGCGGGAGAGGAGACCCAGTACTTC	CASSVGLAGEETQYF
.	.	TRBV12-3/TRBV12-4	TRBJ2-1	TGTGCCAGCAGCCTGGACCCTCGAAGCAATGAGCAGTTCTTC	CASSLDPRSNEQFF
TRBD1	few	TRBV7-2	TRBJ1-6	TGTGCCAGCAGCTTCGACCCTTGGGACAGCCTCTCCTATAATTCACCCCTCCACTTT	CASSFDPWDSLSYNSPLHF
.	few	TRBV24-1	TRBJ2-3	TGTGCCACCAGTGACTCCGGACAGCCAAGCACAGATACGCAGTATTTT	CATSDSGQPSTDTQYF
TRBD1	.	TRBV6-2/TRBV6-3	TRBJ1-5	TGTGCCAGCAGTGCGAGACCGGGACAGCGCTGGCCCCAGCATTTT	CASSARPGQRWPQHF
.	.	TRBV5-5	TRBJ1-4	TGTGCCAGCAGCTCCTGCGGGACTAATGAAAAACTGTTTTTT	CASSSCGTNEKLFF
.	.	TRBV2	TRBJ2-2	TGTGCCAGCAGGGGACACGTGAACACCGGGGAGCTGTTTTTT	CASRGHVNTGELFF
TRBD1	many	TRBV7-2	TRBJ1-6	TGTGCCAGCAGCCTCGACAGGGACTCACCCCTCCACTTT	CASSLDRDSPLHF
.	.	TRBV6-5	TRBJ1-6	TGTGCCAGCAGTTATAGGCAGTGGAATTCACCCCTCCACTTT	CASSYRQWNSPLHF
TRBD1	.	TRBV5-1	TRBJ1-6	TGCGCCAGCAGGAACGACAGGGGCAACTATAATTCACCCCTCCACTTT	CASRNDRGNYNSPLHF
TRBD1	.	TRBV11-2	TRBJ2-1	TGTGCCAGCAGCTTAGAACCGGGGACAGGGAGGGGTGAGCAGTTCTTC	CASSLEPGTGRGEQFF
.	.	TRBV20-1	TRBJ1-2	TGCAGTGCTAGAGATGGAACCGGAGTAGGGGGATACTATGGCTACACCTTC	CSARDGTGVGGYYGYTF
TRBD1	.	TRBV5-1	TRBJ1-2	TGCGCCAGCAGCTCGACCGGGACAGGGGATTATGGCTACACCTTC	CASSSTGTGDYGYTF
.	.	TRBV18	TRBJ2-7	TGTGCCAGCTCACCACGAGCAGGGGTTCCCTACGAGCAGTACTTC	CASSPRAGVPYEQYF
TRBD2	many	TRBV12-3/TRBV12-4	TRBJ2-1	TGTGCCAGCAGTTATCTAGCGGGGGGGCGATACAATGAGCAGTTCTTC	CASSYLAGGRYNEQFF
.	.	TRBV20-1	TRBJ2-1	TGCAGTGTTCGTTTCAACAATGAGCAGTTCTTC	CSVRFNNEQFF
.	.	TRBV12-3/TRBV12-4	TRBJ1-5	TGTGCCAGCGCCCGCCGAGGCAATCAGCCCAAGCATTTT	CASARRGNQPKHF
.	.	TRBV12-3/TRBV12-4	TRBJ2-1	TGTGCCAGCAGTCTCCGGGGATTCTACAATGAGCAGTTCTTC	CASSLRGFYNEQFF
.	.	TRBV12-3/TRBV12-4	TRBJ1-5	TGTGCCAGCAGTTTCTCCGGGGTGCAGCCCCAGCATTTT	CASSFSGVQPQHF
.	many	TRBV5-5	TRBJ1-2	TGTGCCAGCAGCTTCAGGATTGACTATGGCTACACCTTC	CASSFRIDYGYTF
TRBD1	.	TRBV15	TRBJ1-1	TGTGCCACCAGCGGGTTGGACAGGGAGGACACTGAAGCTTTCTTT	CATSGLDREDTEAFF
.	.	TRBV4-2	TRBJ2-7	TGTGCCAGCAGCCAAGAATTTGCGTACAGCTCCTACGAGCAGTACTTC	CASSQEFAYSSYEQYF
.	.	TRBV20-1	TRBJ2-3	TGCAGTGCTCCCACGCTAGGACGGGCCACAGATACGCAGTATTTT	CSAPTLGRATDTQYF
.	.	TRBV11-2	TRBJ2-2	TGTGCCAGCAGCAGAGGGCAGGGGACCGGGGAGCTGTTTTTT	CASSRGQGTGELFF
.	few	TRBV12-3/TRBV12-4	TRBJ1-5	TGTGCCAGCAGCGCACCCGGGAGTGGGGTTGGTCAGCCCCAGCATTTT	CASSAPGSGVGQPQHF
TRBD1	.	TRBV4-3	TRBJ1-1	TGCGCCAGCAGCCAAGAGGACAGGGGTGGATACGAAGCTTTCTTT	CASSQEDRGGYEAFF
TRBD1	.	TRBV4-3	TRBJ1-2	TGCGCCAGCAGCCATGACCTGGGCAGGGGGCAAAGTGGCTACACCTTC	CASSHDLGRGQSGYTF
.	.	TRBV7-2	TRBJ2-1	TGTGCCAGCAGCATTCGGGACCCAGGCTACAATGAGCAGTTCTTC	CASSIRDPGYNEQFF